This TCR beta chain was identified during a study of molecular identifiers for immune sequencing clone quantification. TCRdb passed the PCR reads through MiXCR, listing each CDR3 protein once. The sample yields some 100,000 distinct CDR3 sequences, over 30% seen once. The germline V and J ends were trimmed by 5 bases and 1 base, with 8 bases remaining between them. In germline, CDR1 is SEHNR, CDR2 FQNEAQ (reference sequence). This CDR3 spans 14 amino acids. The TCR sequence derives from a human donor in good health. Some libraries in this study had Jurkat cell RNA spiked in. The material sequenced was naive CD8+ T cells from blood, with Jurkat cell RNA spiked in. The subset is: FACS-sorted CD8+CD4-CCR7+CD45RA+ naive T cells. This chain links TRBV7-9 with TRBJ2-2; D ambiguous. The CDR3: CASSRDGNTGELFF. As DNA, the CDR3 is TGTGCCAGCAGCAGAGACGGGAACACCGGGGAGCTGTTTTTT.